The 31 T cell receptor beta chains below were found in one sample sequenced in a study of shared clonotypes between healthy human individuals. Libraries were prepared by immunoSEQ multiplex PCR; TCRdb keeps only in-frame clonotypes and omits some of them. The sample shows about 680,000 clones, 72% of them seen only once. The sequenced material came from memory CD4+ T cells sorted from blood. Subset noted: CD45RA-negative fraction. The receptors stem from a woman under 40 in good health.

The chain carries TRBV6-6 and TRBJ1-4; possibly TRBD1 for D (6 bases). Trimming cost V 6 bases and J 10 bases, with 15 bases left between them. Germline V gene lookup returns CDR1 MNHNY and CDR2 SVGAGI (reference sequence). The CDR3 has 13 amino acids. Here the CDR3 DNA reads TGTGCCAGCAGGTCGGGAGGAGGGGGAAAACTGTTTTTT. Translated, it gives CASRSGGGGKLFF.

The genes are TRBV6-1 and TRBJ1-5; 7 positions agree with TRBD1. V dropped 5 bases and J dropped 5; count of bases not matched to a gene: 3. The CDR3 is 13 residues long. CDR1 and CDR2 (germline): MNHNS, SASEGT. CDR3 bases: TGTGCCAGCAGTCGACAGGGTCATCAGCCCCAGCATTTT. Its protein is CASSRQGHQPQHF.

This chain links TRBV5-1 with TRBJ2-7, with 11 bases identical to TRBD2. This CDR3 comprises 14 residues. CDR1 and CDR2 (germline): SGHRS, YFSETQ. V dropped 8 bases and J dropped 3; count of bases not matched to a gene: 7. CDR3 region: CASTTGTSGYEQYF. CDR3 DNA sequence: TGCGCCAGTACGACCGGGACTAGCGGCTACGAGCAGTACTTC.

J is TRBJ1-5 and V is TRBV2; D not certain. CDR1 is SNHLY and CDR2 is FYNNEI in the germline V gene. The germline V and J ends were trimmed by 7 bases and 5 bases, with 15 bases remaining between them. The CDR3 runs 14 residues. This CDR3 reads CASTASGGDQPQHF. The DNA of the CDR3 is TGTGCCAGCACCGCTTCGGGTGGGGATCAGCCCCAGCATTTT.

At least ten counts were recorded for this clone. The CDR3 DNA sequence: TGTGCCAGCACCTCGACGGCAACTAATGAAAAACTGTTTTTT. Its translation is CASTSTATNEKLFF. The chain uses TRBV6-5 and TRBJ1-4; no definite D call. The CDR3 covers 14 residues. Trimming stripped 7 bases from V and 0 bases from J, with 9 bases between. Germline V gene sequence: CDR1 MNHEY, CDR2 SVGAGI.

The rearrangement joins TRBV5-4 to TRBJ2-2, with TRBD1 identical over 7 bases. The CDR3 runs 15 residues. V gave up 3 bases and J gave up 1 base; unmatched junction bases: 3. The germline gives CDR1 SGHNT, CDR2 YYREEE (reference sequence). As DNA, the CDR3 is TGTGCCAGCAGCTCTCGACAGGGGAACACCGGGGAGCTGTTTTTT. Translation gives CASSSRQGNTGELFF.

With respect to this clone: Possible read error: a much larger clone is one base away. The CDR3 region is CASSLEGAYGYTF. CDR3 nucleotide sequence: TGTGCCAGCAGCTTAGAGGGGGCCTATGGCTACACCTTC. V and J are TRBV11-2 and TRBJ1-2; maybe TRBD1 (6 bases). The CDR3 is 13 amino acids. The V end lost 0 bases, the J end lost 4 bases, and 6 bases lay between the germline ends. Germline assignment: CDR1 SGHAT and CDR2 FQNNGV.

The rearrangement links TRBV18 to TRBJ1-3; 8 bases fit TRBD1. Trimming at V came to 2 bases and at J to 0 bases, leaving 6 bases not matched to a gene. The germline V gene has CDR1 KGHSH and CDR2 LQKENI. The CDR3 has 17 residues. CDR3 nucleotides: TGTGCCAGCTCACCATGGACAGGGTATTACTCTGGAAACACCATATATTTT. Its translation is CASSPWTGYYSGNTIYF.

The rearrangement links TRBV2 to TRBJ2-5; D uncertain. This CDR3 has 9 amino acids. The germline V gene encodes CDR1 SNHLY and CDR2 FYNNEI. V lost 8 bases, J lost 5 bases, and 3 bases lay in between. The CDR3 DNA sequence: TGTGCCAGCGGGGAGACCCAGTACTTC. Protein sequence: CASGETQYF.

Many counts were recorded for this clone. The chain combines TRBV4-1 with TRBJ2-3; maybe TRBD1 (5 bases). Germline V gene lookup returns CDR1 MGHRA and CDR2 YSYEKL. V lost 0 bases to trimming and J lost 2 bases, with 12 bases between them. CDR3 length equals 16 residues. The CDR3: CASSQELRQNTDTQYF. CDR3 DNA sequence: TGCGCCAGCAGCCAAGAATTGAGACAGAACACAGATACGCAGTATTTT.

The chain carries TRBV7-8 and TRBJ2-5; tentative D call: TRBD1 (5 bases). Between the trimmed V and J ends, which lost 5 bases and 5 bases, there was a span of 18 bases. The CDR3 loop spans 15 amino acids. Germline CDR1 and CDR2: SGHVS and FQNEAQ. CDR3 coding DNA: TGTGCCAGCAGCAGACACCAGGGTCCGTCGGAGACCCAGTACTTC. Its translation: CASSRHQGPSETQYF.

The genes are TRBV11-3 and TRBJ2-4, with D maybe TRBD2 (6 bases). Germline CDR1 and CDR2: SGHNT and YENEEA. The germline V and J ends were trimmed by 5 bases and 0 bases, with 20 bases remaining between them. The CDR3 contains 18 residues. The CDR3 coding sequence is TGTGCCAGCAGCCCAAGTAGCGGAACGCCCCTAGCCAAAAACATTCAGTACTTC. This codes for CASSPSSGTPLAKNIQYF. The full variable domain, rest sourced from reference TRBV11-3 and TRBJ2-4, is EAGVVQSPRYKIIEKKQPVAFWCNPISGHNTLYWYLQNLGQGPELLIRYENEEAVDDSQLPKDRFSAERLKGVDSTLKIQPAELGDSAVYLCASSPSSGTPLAKNIQYFGAGTRLSVL.

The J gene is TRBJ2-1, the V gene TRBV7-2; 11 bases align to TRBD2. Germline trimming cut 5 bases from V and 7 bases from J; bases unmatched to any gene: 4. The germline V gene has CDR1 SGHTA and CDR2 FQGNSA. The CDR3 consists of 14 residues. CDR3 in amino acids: CASSRLAGLNEQFF. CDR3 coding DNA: TGTGCCAGCAGCCGACTAGCGGGATTGAATGAGCAGTTCTTC.

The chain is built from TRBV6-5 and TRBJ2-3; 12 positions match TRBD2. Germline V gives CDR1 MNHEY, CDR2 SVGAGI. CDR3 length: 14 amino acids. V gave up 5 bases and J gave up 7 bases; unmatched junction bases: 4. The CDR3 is CASSMTSGRNTQYF. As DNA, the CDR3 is TGTGCCAGCAGTATGACTAGCGGGAGAAATACGCAGTATTTT.

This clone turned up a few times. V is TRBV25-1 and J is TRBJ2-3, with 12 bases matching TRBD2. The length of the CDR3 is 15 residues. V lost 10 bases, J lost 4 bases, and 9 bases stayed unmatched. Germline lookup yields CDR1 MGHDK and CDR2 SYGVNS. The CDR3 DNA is TGTGCCACCATGACTAGCGGGAGAGTCTCAGATACGCAGTATTTT. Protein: CATMTSGRVSDTQYF.

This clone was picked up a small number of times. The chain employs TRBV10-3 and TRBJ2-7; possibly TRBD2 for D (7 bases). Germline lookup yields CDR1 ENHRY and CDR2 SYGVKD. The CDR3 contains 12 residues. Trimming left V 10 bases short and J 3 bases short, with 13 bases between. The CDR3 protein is CASKGEGYEQYF. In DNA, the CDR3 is TGTGCCAGCAAGGGGGAGGGCTACGAGCAGTACTTC.

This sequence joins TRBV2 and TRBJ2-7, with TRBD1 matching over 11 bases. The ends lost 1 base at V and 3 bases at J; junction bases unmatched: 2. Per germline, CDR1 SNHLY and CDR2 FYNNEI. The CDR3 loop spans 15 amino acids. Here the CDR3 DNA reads TGTGCCAGCAGTGAAGGCGGGACAGGGGGCTACGAGCAGTACTTC. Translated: CASSEGGTGGYEQYF.

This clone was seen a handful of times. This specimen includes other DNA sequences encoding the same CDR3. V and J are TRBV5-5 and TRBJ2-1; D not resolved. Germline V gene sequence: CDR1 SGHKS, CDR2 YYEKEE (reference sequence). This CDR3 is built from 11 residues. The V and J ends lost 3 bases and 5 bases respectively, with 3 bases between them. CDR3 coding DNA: TGTGCCAGCAGCTCAAACAATGAGCAGTTCTTC. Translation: CASSSNNEQFF.

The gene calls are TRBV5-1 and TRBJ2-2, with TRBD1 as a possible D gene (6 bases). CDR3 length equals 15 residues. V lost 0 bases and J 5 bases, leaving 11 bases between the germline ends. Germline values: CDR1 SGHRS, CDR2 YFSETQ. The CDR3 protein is CASSLVGTLTGELFF. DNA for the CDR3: TGCGCCAGCAGCTTGGTTGGGACATTGACCGGGGAGCTGTTTTTT.

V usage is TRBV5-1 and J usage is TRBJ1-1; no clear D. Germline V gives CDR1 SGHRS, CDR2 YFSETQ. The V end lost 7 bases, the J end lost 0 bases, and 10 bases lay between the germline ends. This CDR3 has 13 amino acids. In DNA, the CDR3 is TGCGCCAGCCGTACAGAGTTGAACACTGAAGCTTTCTTT. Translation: CASRTELNTEAFF.

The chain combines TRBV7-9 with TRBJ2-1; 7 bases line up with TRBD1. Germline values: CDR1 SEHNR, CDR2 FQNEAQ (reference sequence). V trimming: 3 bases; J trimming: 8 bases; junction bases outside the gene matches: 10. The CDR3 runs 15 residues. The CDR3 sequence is CASSFLGQVPDEQFF. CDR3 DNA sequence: TGTGCCAGCAGCTTCCTAGGACAGGTTCCCGATGAGCAGTTCTTC.

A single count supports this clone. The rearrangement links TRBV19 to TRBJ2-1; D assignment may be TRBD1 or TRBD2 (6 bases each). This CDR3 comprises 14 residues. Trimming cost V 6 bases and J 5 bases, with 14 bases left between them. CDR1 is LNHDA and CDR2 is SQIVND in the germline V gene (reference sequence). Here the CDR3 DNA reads TGTGCCAGTAGAGGGACAAGGGGGGACAATGAGCAGTTCTTC. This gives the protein CASRGTRGDNEQFF.

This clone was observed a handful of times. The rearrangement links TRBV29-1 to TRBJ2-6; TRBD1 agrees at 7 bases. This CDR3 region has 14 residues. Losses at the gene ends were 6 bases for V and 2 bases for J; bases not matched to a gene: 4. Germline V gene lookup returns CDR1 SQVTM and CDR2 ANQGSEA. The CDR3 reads CSVARGTGANVLTF. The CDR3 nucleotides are TGCAGCGTAGCCAGGGGGACTGGGGCCAACGTCCTGACTTTC. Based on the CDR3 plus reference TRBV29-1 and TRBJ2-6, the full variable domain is SAVISQKPSRDICQRGTSLTIQCQVDSQVTMMFWYRQQPGQSLTLIATANQGSEATYESGFVIDKFPISRPNLTFSTLTVSNMSPEDSSIYLCSVARGTGANVLTFGAGSRLTVL.

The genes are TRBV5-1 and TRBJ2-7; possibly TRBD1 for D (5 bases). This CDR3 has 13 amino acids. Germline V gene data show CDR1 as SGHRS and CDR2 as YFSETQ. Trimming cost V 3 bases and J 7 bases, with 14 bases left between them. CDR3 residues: CASSSVRVGEQYF. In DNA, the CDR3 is TGCGCCAGCAGCTCGGTCAGGGTCGGTGAGCAGTACTTC.

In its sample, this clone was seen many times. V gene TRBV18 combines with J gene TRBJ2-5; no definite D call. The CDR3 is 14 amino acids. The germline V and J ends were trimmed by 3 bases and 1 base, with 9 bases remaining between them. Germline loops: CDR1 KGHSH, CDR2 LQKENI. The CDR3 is CASSPSWSQETQYF. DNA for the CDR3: TGTGCCAGCTCACCCTCGTGGAGCCAAGAGACCCAGTACTTC.

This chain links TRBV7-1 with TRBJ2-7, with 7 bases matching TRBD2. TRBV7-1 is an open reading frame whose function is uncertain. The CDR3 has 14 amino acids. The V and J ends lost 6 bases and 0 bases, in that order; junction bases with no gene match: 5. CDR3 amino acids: CASRVQRDSYEQYF. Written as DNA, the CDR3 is TGTGCCAGCAGGGTCCAGCGGGACTCCTACGAGCAGTACTTC.

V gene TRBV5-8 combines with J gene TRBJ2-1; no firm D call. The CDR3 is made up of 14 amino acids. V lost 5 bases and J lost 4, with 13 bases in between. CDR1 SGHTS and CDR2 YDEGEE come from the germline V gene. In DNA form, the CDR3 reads TGTGCCAGCAGTTACATGGCACCGTACAATGAGCAGTTCTTC. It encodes CASSYMAPYNEQFF.

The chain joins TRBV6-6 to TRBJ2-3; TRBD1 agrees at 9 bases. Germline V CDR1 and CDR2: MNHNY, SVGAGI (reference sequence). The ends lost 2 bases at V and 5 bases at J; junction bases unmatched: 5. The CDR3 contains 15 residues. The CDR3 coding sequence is TGTGCCAGCAGTTACAACAGGGGGCAAAAAGATACGCAGTATTTT. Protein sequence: CASSYNRGQKDTQYF.

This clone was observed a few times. DNA for the CDR3: TGTGCCAGCAGCAACGGGGGGTCAAACACCATATATTTT. Its protein is CASSNGGSNTIYF. The chain carries TRBV11-2 and TRBJ1-3; TRBD1 might be the D (5 bases). Per germline, CDR1 SGHAT and CDR2 FQNNGV. This CDR3 contains 13 residues. The V gene lost 5 bases and the J gene lost 6 bases, with 11 bases spanning the gap.

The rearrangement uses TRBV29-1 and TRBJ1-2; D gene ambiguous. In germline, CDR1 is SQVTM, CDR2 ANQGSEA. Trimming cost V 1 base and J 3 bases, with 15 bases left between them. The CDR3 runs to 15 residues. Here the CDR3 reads CSVEVSIQGDYGYTF. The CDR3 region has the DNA TGCAGCGTTGAAGTCTCTATACAAGGCGACTATGGCTACACCTTC.

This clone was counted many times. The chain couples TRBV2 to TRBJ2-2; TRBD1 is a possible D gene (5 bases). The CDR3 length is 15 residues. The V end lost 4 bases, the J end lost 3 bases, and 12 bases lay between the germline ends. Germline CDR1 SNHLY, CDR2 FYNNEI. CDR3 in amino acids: CASSGGVVYTGELFF. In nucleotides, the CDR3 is TGTGCCAGCAGTGGGGGCGTCGTTTACACCGGGGAGCTGTTTTTT.